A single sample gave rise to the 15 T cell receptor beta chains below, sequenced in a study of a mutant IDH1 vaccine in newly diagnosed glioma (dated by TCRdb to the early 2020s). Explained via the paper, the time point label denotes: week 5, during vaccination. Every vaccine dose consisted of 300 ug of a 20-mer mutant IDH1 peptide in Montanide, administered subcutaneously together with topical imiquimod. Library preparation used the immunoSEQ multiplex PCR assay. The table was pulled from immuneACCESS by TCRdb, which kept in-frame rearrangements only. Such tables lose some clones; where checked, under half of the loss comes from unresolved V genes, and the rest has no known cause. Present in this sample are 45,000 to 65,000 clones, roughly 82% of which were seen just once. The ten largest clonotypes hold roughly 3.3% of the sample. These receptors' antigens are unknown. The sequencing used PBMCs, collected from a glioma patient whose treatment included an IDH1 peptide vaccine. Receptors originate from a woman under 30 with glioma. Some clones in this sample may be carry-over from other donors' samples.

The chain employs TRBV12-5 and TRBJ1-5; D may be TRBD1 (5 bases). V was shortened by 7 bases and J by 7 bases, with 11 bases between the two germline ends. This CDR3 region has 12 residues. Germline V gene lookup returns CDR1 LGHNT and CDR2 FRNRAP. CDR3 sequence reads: CASAGWGQPQHF. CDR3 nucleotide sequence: TGTGCTAGTGCTGGTTGGGGGCAGCCCCAGCATTTT.

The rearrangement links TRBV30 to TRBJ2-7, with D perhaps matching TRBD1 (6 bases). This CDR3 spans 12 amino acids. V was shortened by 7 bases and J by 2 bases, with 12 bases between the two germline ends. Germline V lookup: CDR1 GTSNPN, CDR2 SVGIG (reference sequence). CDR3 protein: CASFTGPYEQYF. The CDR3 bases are TGTGCCTCCTTTACAGGGCCCTACGAGCAGTACTTC.

The chain's CDR3 is CASYPTRVRGSYGYTF. CDR3 in DNA: TGTGCCAGCTATCCCACTAGAGTTCGGGGGAGCTATGGCTACACCTTC. This chain connects TRBV27 to TRBJ1-2, with a possible D match to TRBD1 (5 bases). The CDR3 loop spans 16 amino acids. V lost 8 bases to trimming and J lost 4 bases, with 23 bases between them. CDR1 MNHEY and CDR2 SMNVEV come from the germline V gene (reference sequence).

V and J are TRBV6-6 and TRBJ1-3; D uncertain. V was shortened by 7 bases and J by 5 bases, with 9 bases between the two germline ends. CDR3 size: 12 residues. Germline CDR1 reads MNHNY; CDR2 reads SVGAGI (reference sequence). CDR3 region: CASKVDRNTIYF. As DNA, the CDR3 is TGTGCCAGCAAGGTCGACAGAAACACCATATATTTT.

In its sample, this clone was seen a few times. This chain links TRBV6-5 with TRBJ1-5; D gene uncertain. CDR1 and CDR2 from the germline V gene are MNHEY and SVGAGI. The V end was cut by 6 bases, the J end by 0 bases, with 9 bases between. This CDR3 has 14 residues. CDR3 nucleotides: TGTGCCAGCAGAGACGGAAATAGCAATCAGCCCCAGCATTTT. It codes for CASRDGNSNQPQHF.

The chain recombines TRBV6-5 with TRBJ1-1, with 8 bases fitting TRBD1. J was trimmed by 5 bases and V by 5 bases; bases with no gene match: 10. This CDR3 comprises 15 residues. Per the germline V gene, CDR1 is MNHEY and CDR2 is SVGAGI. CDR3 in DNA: TGTGCCAGCAGTATTCCAGGGGGCGCAGGGACTGAAGCTTTCTTT. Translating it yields CASSIPGGAGTEAFF.

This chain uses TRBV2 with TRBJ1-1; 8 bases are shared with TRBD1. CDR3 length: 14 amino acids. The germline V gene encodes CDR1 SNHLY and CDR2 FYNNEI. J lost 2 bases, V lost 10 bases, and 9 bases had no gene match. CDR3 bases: TGTGCCATCACAAGCGACAGGGGTAACACTGAAGCTTTCTTT. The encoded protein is CAITSDRGNTEAFF.

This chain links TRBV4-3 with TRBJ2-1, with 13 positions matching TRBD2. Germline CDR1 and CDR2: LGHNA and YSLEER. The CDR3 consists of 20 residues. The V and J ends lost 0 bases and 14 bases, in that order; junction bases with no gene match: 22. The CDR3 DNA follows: TGCGCCAGCAGCCAAGAACTGACTCTTCCGGGACTAGCGGGGAGTTCCACCAAGTTCTTC. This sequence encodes CASSQELTLPGLAGSSTKFF.

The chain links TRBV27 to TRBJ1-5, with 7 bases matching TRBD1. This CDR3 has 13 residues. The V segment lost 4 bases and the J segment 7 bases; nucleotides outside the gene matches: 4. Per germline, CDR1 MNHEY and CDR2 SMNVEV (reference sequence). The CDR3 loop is CASSSYRGQPQHF. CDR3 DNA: TGTGCCAGCAGTTCTTACAGGGGACAGCCCCAGCATTTT.

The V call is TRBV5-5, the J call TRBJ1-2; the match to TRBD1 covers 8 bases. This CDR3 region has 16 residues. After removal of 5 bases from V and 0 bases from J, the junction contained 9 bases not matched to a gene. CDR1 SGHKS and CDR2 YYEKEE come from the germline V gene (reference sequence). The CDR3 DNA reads TGTGCCAGCAGGGACGGGGACAGGCGAGCTAACTATGGCTACACCTTC. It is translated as CASRDGDRRANYGYTF.

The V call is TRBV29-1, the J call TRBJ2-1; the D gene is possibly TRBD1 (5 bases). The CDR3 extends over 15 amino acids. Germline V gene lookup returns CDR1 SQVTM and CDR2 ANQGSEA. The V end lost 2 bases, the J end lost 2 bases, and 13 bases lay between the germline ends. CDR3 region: CSVERGDTAYNEQFF. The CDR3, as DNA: TGCAGCGTTGAAAGGGGTGACACAGCCTACAATGAGCAGTTCTTC.

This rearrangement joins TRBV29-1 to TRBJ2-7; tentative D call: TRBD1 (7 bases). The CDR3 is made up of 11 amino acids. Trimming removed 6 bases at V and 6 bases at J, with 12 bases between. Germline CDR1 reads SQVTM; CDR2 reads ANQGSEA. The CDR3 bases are TGCAGCGTCAGACAGGGAGGCGAGCAGTACTTC. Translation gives CSVRQGGEQYF.

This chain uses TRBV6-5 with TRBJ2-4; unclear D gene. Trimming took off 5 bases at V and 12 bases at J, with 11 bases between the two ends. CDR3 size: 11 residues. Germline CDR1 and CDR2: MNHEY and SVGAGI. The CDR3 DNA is TGTGCCAGCAGTCGTAAGGGCCATCAGTACTTC. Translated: CASSRKGHQYF.

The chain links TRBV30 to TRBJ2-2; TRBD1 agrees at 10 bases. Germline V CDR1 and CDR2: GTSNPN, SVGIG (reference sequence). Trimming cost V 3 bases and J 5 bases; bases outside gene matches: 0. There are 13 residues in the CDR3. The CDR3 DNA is TGTGCCTGGAGGGGACAGGGGACCGGGGAGCTGTTTTTT. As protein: CAWRGQGTGELFF.

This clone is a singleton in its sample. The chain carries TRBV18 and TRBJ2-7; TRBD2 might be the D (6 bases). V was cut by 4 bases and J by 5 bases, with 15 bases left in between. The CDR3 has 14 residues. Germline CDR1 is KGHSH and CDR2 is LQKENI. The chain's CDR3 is CASSLPGRWDEQYF. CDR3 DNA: TGTGCCAGCTCACTTCCAGGGAGGTGGGACGAGCAGTACTTC.